A selection of T cell receptor beta chains follows, all from one sample in a study of T cell changes during pregnancy in multiple sclerosis. Libraries were prepared by immunoSEQ multiplex PCR; TCRdb keeps only in-frame clonotypes and omits some of them. The sample lists some 130,000 clones, 90% to 98% occurring once. Sequencing used peripheral blood, obtained after pregnancy. Source of these receptors: a female donor with multiple sclerosis, enrolled in a pregnancy study. CDR3s leave out the opening cysteine and the closing phenylalanine or tryptophan. Each record gives: clone size, J gene, V gene, CDR3 protein. Only part of the rows carry a size: once, few, many, or a class if the clone is expanded.

clone size: -; J gene: TRBJ1-4; V gene: TRBV14; CDR3 protein: ASSEVRGMAAKLF
clone size: once; J gene: TRBJ2-3; V gene: TRBV9; CDR3 protein: ASSTWGRITDTQY
clone size: once; J gene: TRBJ1-2; V gene: TRBV5-1; CDR3 protein: ASSLTGPHDYGYT
clone size: -; J gene: TRBJ2-1; V gene: TRBV9; CDR3 protein: ASSVGLAGAKSSYNEQF
clone size: -; J gene: TRBJ1-4; V gene: TRBV19; CDR3 protein: ASKIATNEKLF
clone size: -; J gene: TRBJ2-3; V gene: TRBV14; CDR3 protein: ASSPTRSTDTQY
clone size: -; J gene: TRBJ2-5; V gene: TRBV5-1; CDR3 protein: ASSPGQLYQETQY
clone size: -; J gene: TRBJ1-2; V gene: TRBV2; CDR3 protein: ASSEPRGFGVIYGYT
clone size: -; J gene: TRBJ1-1; V gene: TRBV7-9; CDR3 protein: ASSLEQGNTEAF
clone size: -; J gene: TRBJ2-4; V gene: TRBV5-4; CDR3 protein: ASSLQGTIQY
clone size: -; J gene: TRBJ2-5; V gene: TRBV28; CDR3 protein: ASKVADQETQY
clone size: -; J gene: TRBJ1-2; V gene: TRBV10-3; CDR3 protein: AIFDSFYGYT
clone size: -; J gene: TRBJ2-4; V gene: TRBV10-2; CDR3 protein: ASISLTGAKNIQY
clone size: -; J gene: TRBJ2-7; V gene: TRBV29-1; CDR3 protein: SVELTAGFTYEQY
clone size: -; J gene: TRBJ2-5; V gene: TRBV14; CDR3 protein: ASSFGAGVLETQY
clone size: -; J gene: TRBJ2-1; V gene: TRBV5-1; CDR3 protein: ASSPRPVAGIGPYNEQF
clone size: -; J gene: TRBJ1-5; V gene: TRBV5-1; CDR3 protein: ASSAGTGIGQPQH
clone size: -; J gene: TRBJ2-5; V gene: TRBV19; CDR3 protein: ASATGTQETQY
clone size: -; J gene: TRBJ2-7; V gene: TRBV7-2; CDR3 protein: ASSQQQGARYEQY
clone size: -; J gene: TRBJ1-3; V gene: TRBV5-1; CDR3 protein: ASSLARQSSGNTIY
clone size: once; J gene: TRBJ1-3; V gene: TRBV5-1; CDR3 protein: ASSLGTPGNTIY
clone size: -; J gene: TRBJ2-6; V gene: TRBV5-1; CDR3 protein: ASSYGQSSGANVLT
clone size: -; J gene: TRBJ2-3; V gene: TRBV6-5; CDR3 protein: ASSETGGAIDTQY
clone size: -; J gene: TRBJ1-1; V gene: TRBV19; CDR3 protein: ASSIILITGGQDTEAF
clone size: -; J gene: TRBJ2-5; V gene: TRBV11-2; CDR3 protein: ASSLEAAGGRMLETQY
clone size: -; J gene: TRBJ1-4; V gene: TRBV7-2; CDR3 protein: ASSVDRRGNEKLF
clone size: -; J gene: TRBJ2-3; V gene: TRBV4-1; CDR3 protein: ASSQTLAGADTQY
clone size: -; J gene: TRBJ2-1; V gene: TRBV29-1; CDR3 protein: SVRLRTGNNEQF
clone size: -; J gene: TRBJ2-7; V gene: TRBV6-5; CDR3 protein: ASSYSVGGIYEQY
clone size: -; J gene: TRBJ1-5; V gene: TRBV19; CDR3 protein: ASSRSGSGQPQH
clone size: few; J gene: TRBJ1-1; V gene: TRBV30; CDR3 protein: AWSPRGWEAF
clone size: -; J gene: TRBJ2-7; V gene: TRBV7-9; CDR3 protein: ASSSPGQLYEQY
clone size: -; J gene: TRBJ2-1; V gene: TRBV12-5; CDR3 protein: ASGLAGASNEQF
clone size: -; J gene: TRBJ2-1; V gene: TRBV9; CDR3 protein: ASSVGLADYNEQF
clone size: -; J gene: TRBJ2-7; V gene: TRBV5-1; CDR3 protein: ASSSPGVGAPTFYEQY
clone size: -; J gene: TRBJ2-2; V gene: TRBV19; CDR3 protein: ASSQGQVSNTGELF
clone size: -; J gene: TRBJ1-1; V gene: TRBV4-3; CDR3 protein: ASSHDGTTNTEAF
clone size: -; J gene: TRBJ2-1; V gene: TRBV6-6; CDR3 protein: ASSYPGTSDNEQF